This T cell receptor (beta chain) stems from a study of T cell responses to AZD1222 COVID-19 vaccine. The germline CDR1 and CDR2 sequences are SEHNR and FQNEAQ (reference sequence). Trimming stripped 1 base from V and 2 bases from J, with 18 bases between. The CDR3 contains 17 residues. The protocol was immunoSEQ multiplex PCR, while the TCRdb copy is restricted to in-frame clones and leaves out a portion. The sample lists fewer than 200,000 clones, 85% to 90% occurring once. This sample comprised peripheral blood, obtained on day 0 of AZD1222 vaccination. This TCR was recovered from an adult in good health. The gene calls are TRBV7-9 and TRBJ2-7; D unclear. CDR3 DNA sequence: TGTGCCAGCAGCTTAGACGCGTCGGTCGGCTTCGCCTACGAGCAGTACTTC. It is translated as CASSLDASVGFAYEQYF.